This T cell receptor beta chain was sequenced during a study of response to subunit inactivated influenza vaccine (dated by TCRdb to 2017 to 2018). Background for the entire study: Deep quantitative T cell receptor repertoire profiling was used in the study to track responses to a trivalent subunit inactivated influenza vaccine.

The V end loses 3 bases and the J end loses 2 bases, and a stretch of 11 bases separates them. Counted from cysteine to phenylalanine, this CDR3 has 14 amino acids. Just the 42-base CDR3 DNA is kept, in frame starting at base 1. Per the germline V gene (reference sequence), SEHNR is the CDR1 and FQNEAQ is the CDR2. The time point tag for this specimen amounts to: approximately 40 days after influenza vaccine administration. There are a few counts of this clonotype. The antigen it binds to is not known. Base qualities are not at hand, and no much larger clone is one base apart. General conclusions and limits of the study: The authors suggested that each seasonal influenza vaccination may recruit only a limited number of new T cells.

The library was prepared using RT-PCR. For sequencing, an Illumina HiSeq 2500 was employed. TCRdb redid the processing of the public reads, applying fastp at Q25 and MiXCR, and retained in-frame beta chains. One record per CDR3 amino acid sequence lists the most common genes and DNA. This sample has over 400,000 distinct CDR3 sequences in its table, and 9.5% to 12% of those were observed once. About 12% of the sample goes to the ten largest clones. The sequence was collected from a man in his fifties or sixties who received an inactivated influenza vaccine. Donor details come from another sample of the same person, matched by shared clones. The receptor chain draws on TRBV7-9 and TRBJ2-7; the D region possibly corresponds to TRBD1 (6 bases align). The input for sequencing was PBMCs from blood, taken 40 to 50 days after vaccination. For the CDR3, the sequence is CASSFGQTTYEQYF. The DNA sequence is as follows: TGTGCCAGCAGCTTCGGACAGACTACCTACGAGCAGTACTTC. Supplemented by the reference TRBV7-9 and TRBJ2-7 proteins around the CDR3, the complete variable domain is DTGVSQNPRHKITKRGQNVTFRCDPISEHNRLYWYRQTLGQGPEFLTYFQNEAQLEKSRLLSDRFSAERPKGSFSTLEIQRTEQGDSAMYLCASSFGQTTYEQYFGPGTRLTVT.